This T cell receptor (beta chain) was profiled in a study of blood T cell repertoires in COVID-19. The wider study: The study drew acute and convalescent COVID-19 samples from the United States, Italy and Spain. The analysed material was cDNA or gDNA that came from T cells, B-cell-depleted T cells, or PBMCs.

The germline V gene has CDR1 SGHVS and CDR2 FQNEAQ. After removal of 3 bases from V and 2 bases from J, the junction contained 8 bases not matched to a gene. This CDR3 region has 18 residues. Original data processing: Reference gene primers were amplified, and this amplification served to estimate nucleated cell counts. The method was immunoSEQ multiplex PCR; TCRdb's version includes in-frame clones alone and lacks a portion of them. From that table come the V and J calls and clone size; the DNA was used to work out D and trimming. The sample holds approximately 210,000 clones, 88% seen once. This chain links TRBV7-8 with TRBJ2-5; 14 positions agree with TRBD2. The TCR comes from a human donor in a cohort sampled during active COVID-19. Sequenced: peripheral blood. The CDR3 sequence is CASSFGLAGGIWQETQYF. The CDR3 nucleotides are TGTGCCAGCAGCTTCGGACTAGCGGGAGGAATATGGCAAGAGACCCAGTACTTC.